A selection of T cell receptor beta chains follows, all from one sample in a study of blood T cell repertoires in COVID-19. Clones were sequenced by immunoSEQ multiplex PCR, and TCRdb holds only the in-frame ones, with some missing. The sample gives roughly 70,000 clones, roughly 86% of which show up once; about 4% is in the top ten. The sequenced sample was peripheral blood. All receptors derive from a man in his sixties or seventies with active COVID-19. Each CDR3 is given with its conserved first and last residue. Fields, in order: CDR3 DNA, CDR3 protein, J gene, D gene, V gene, clone size. D genes are given only for firm matches. Not all rows give a size; the values are once, few, many and, for expanded clones, a class.

cdr3_nt: TGTGCCAGCAGCCAACCCTGGAGCGGGAGCGTGGGGAATGAGCAGTTCTTC
cdr3_aa: CASSQPWSGSVGNEQFF
j_call: TRBJ2-1
d_call: TRBD2
v_call: TRBV4-2
clone_size: -

cdr3_nt: TGTGCCAGCGTTCCCTCCGGGAGCTCCTACGAGCAGTACTTC
cdr3_aa: CASVPSGSSYEQYF
j_call: TRBJ2-7
d_call: -
v_call: TRBV6-5
clone_size: -

cdr3_nt: TGTGCCAGCAGCCCCGGACAGGGGAAAGAGACCCAGTACTTC
cdr3_aa: CASSPGQGKETQYF
j_call: TRBJ2-5
d_call: TRBD1
v_call: TRBV7-3
clone_size: -

cdr3_nt: TGTGCCAGTAGTATACTAGCGGGAGGACAAGAGACCCAGTACTTC
cdr3_aa: CASSILAGGQETQYF
j_call: TRBJ2-5
d_call: TRBD2
v_call: TRBV19
clone_size: -

cdr3_nt: TGTGCCAGCAGCTTACGGCCGGGATTGGGCACAGATACGCAGTATTTT
cdr3_aa: CASSLRPGLGTDTQYF
j_call: TRBJ2-3
d_call: -
v_call: TRBV7-3
clone_size: once

cdr3_nt: TGTGCCAGCATCCTGAATAGCGGGCTAAACACCGGGGAGCTGTTTTTT
cdr3_aa: CASILNSGLNTGELFF
j_call: TRBJ2-2
d_call: TRBD2
v_call: TRBV7-2
clone_size: -

cdr3_nt: TGTGCCAGCAGTTTGTTTCGGTGGCCGGCGGGTGGGAACACCGGGGAGCTGTTTTTT
cdr3_aa: CASSLFRWPAGGNTGELFF
j_call: TRBJ2-2
d_call: -
v_call: TRBV28
clone_size: -

cdr3_nt: TGTGCCAGCAGCGGCCCCCTAGCGGGAGGGTCCTTCCGGACGCAGTATTTT
cdr3_aa: CASSGPLAGGSFRTQYF
j_call: TRBJ2-3
d_call: TRBD2
v_call: TRBV13
clone_size: few

cdr3_nt: TGTGCCAGCAGCTTATCCAGGGGGACCGGGACAGGATCCTACGAGCAGTACTTC
cdr3_aa: CASSLSRGTGTGSYEQYF
j_call: TRBJ2-7
d_call: TRBD1
v_call: TRBV11-2
clone_size: -

cdr3_nt: TGTGCCAGCAGCCAAGATTGGGGCCAGGGCAACACCGGGGAGCTGTTTTTT
cdr3_aa: CASSQDWGQGNTGELFF
j_call: TRBJ2-2
d_call: -
v_call: TRBV3-1/TRBV3-2
clone_size: once

cdr3_nt: TGTGCCAGCAGCTCCGGACTAGCGAGGCCCTACAATGAGCAGTTCTTC
cdr3_aa: CASSSGLARPYNEQFF
j_call: TRBJ2-1
d_call: TRBD2
v_call: TRBV7-6
clone_size: -

cdr3_nt: TGTGCCAGCTCACCACCGGGACAGAACTACGAGCAGTACTTC
cdr3_aa: CASSPPGQNYEQYF
j_call: TRBJ2-7
d_call: TRBD1
v_call: TRBV18
clone_size: -

cdr3_nt: TGTGCCAGCCGGGACAGGGCAAATCAGCCCCAGCATTTT
cdr3_aa: CASRDRANQPQHF
j_call: TRBJ1-5
d_call: TRBD1
v_call: TRBV19
clone_size: -

cdr3_nt: TGTGCCAGAAGCCCTGGCGGGGGGGAGCAGTACTTC
cdr3_aa: CARSPGGGEQYF
j_call: TRBJ2-7
d_call: TRBD2
v_call: TRBV5-3
clone_size: -

cdr3_nt: TGTGCCAGCAGCATCCTGGAGACCGGGGAGCTGTTTTTT
cdr3_aa: CASSILETGELFF
j_call: TRBJ2-2
d_call: -
v_call: TRBV9
clone_size: few

cdr3_nt: TGTGCCAGCAGTGCGCCCAGCGGGAGTGTCGGTGAGCAGTTCTTC
cdr3_aa: CASSAPSGSVGEQFF
j_call: TRBJ2-1
d_call: TRBD2
v_call: TRBV6-4
clone_size: -

cdr3_nt: TGTGCCAGCAGCGGGCCTGTGGGTAGCGCGAACACCGGGGAGCTGTTTTTT
cdr3_aa: CASSGPVGSANTGELFF
j_call: TRBJ2-2
d_call: -
v_call: TRBV9
clone_size: -

cdr3_nt: TGTGCCACCAGTGATCCGCGGGCAGGCCTAGCCAAAAACATTCAGTACTTC
cdr3_aa: CATSDPRAGLAKNIQYF
j_call: TRBJ2-4
d_call: -
v_call: TRBV24-1
clone_size: once

cdr3_nt: TGTGCCAGCAGTTTGGGGGGTAGGGAGACCCAGTACTTC
cdr3_aa: CASSLGGRETQYF
j_call: TRBJ2-5
d_call: -
v_call: TRBV28
clone_size: -

cdr3_nt: TGCGCCAGCAGACTCGGGACTAGCGGGACCCAAAGGTACGAGCAGTACTTC
cdr3_aa: CASRLGTSGTQRYEQYF
j_call: TRBJ2-7
d_call: TRBD2
v_call: TRBV5-1
clone_size: -

cdr3_nt: TGTGCCAGCGCCAATCTCCTAGCGGCCTACAATGAGCAGTTCTTC
cdr3_aa: CASANLLAAYNEQFF
j_call: TRBJ2-1
d_call: TRBD2
v_call: TRBV16
clone_size: -

cdr3_nt: TGTGCCACCAGCCCTAGACAGGGGGCGATCTATGGCTACACCTTC
cdr3_aa: CATSPRQGAIYGYTF
j_call: TRBJ1-2
d_call: TRBD1
v_call: TRBV15
clone_size: -

cdr3_nt: TGTGCCACCAGTGACCCCCAGGGGTCCTACAATGAGCAGTTCTTC
cdr3_aa: CATSDPQGSYNEQFF
j_call: TRBJ2-1
d_call: -
v_call: TRBV24-1
clone_size: few

cdr3_nt: TGTGCCAGCAGCTTAATGGCGGGAGGGCCGGGGGAGCAGTACTTC
cdr3_aa: CASSLMAGGPGEQYF
j_call: TRBJ2-7
d_call: TRBD2
v_call: TRBV7-3
clone_size: -

cdr3_nt: TGCAGCGTCGGCCCGGGACAGCTTAACTATGGCTACACCTTC
cdr3_aa: CSVGPGQLNYGYTF
j_call: TRBJ1-2
d_call: TRBD1
v_call: TRBV29-1
clone_size: -

cdr3_nt: TGTGCCAGCAGTGATGAGATTGCAGAGACCCAGTACTTC
cdr3_aa: CASSDEIAETQYF
j_call: TRBJ2-5
d_call: -
v_call: TRBV2
clone_size: -

cdr3_nt: TGTGCCAGCAGTCCCCAGGTCCCACCCCACTATGGCTACACCTTC
cdr3_aa: CASSPQVPPHYGYTF
j_call: TRBJ1-2
d_call: -
v_call: TRBV27
clone_size: -

cdr3_nt: TGTGCCAGCAGCAAGTGCGGACAGGGGTGGAATCAGCCCCAGCATTTT
cdr3_aa: CASSKCGQGWNQPQHF
j_call: TRBJ1-5
d_call: -
v_call: TRBV21-1
clone_size: -

cdr3_nt: TGTGCCAGCAGCTTGGTAGCGGGTGGGGAAGGTGAGCAGTTCTTC
cdr3_aa: CASSLVAGGEGEQFF
j_call: TRBJ2-1
d_call: TRBD2
v_call: TRBV5-5
clone_size: few

cdr3_nt: TGTGCCAGCAGCCGGACTAGCGGGAGGGCAGATACGCAGTATTTT
cdr3_aa: CASSRTSGRADTQYF
j_call: TRBJ2-3
d_call: TRBD2
v_call: TRBV6-5
clone_size: -

cdr3_nt: TGTGCCAGCAGCCACAGGGGGGGGAACACTGAAGCTTTCTTT
cdr3_aa: CASSHRGGNTEAFF
j_call: TRBJ1-1
d_call: TRBD1
v_call: TRBV27
clone_size: -

cdr3_nt: TGTGCCAGCACGCCTAGCGGGGACGAAGAGACCCAGTACTTC
cdr3_aa: CASTPSGDEETQYF
j_call: TRBJ2-5
d_call: TRBD2
v_call: TRBV5-4
clone_size: -

cdr3_nt: TGTGCCAGCAGCCAAGATCGGGGGGACACCGGGGAGCTGTTTTTT
cdr3_aa: CASSQDRGDTGELFF
j_call: TRBJ2-2
d_call: TRBD2
v_call: TRBV4-2
clone_size: -

cdr3_nt: TGTGCCTGGAGGGGACTAGCGGGAGGGCCTTCCTACGAGCAGTACTTC
cdr3_aa: CAWRGLAGGPSYEQYF
j_call: TRBJ2-7
d_call: TRBD2
v_call: TRBV30
clone_size: -

cdr3_nt: TGTGCCAGCAGTGTAAGCCGGACTGGCACCTACGAGCAGTACTTC
cdr3_aa: CASSVSRTGTYEQYF
j_call: TRBJ2-7
d_call: -
v_call: TRBV2
clone_size: -

cdr3_nt: TGTGCCAGCAGCTTCGGGGCAGGGGGCAGAAATGAAAAACTGTTTTTT
cdr3_aa: CASSFGAGGRNEKLFF
j_call: TRBJ1-4
d_call: TRBD1
v_call: TRBV5-4
clone_size: few

cdr3_nt: TGTGCCAGTAGTATTGTCGGGGTCACAGATACGCAGTATTTT
cdr3_aa: CASSIVGVTDTQYF
j_call: TRBJ2-3
d_call: -
v_call: TRBV19
clone_size: once

cdr3_nt: TGTGCCAGCAGCGGACTAGCGGGAGTCGGGGAGCAGTACTTC
cdr3_aa: CASSGLAGVGEQYF
j_call: TRBJ2-7
d_call: TRBD2
v_call: TRBV6-5
clone_size: -

cdr3_nt: TGTGCCAGCAGCCCCCTGGCGCAGGGGCGGTGGGAGACCCAGTACTTC
cdr3_aa: CASSPLAQGRWETQYF
j_call: TRBJ2-5
d_call: -
v_call: TRBV11-3
clone_size: -

cdr3_nt: TGTGCCAGCAGTCGGGACAGCAGCACAGATACGCAGTATTTT
cdr3_aa: CASSRDSSTDTQYF
j_call: TRBJ2-3
d_call: TRBD1
v_call: TRBV6-4
clone_size: -

cdr3_nt: TGTGCCAGCAGCCTAGACCGTGACGGCCCGGGGAACTATGGCTACACCTTC
cdr3_aa: CASSLDRDGPGNYGYTF
j_call: TRBJ1-2
d_call: -
v_call: TRBV11-2
clone_size: few

cdr3_nt: TGTGCCTGGAGTGTAGCCCCCGCGGGATCGGGCTACGAGCAGTACTTC
cdr3_aa: CAWSVAPAGSGYEQYF
j_call: TRBJ2-7
d_call: -
v_call: TRBV30
clone_size: -

cdr3_nt: TGTGCCAGCAGTGGGGGGGGAGTGACCCCTGATACGCAGTATTTT
cdr3_aa: CASSGGGVTPDTQYF
j_call: TRBJ2-3
d_call: TRBD2
v_call: TRBV6-2/TRBV6-3
clone_size: -

cdr3_nt: TGTGCCAGCAGCCCCGACTACACAGATACGCAGTATTTT
cdr3_aa: CASSPDYTDTQYF
j_call: TRBJ2-3
d_call: -
v_call: TRBV7-3
clone_size: -

cdr3_nt: TGTGCCTGGAGGGGACAGGGGGTCGGTAATGAGCAGTTCTTC
cdr3_aa: CAWRGQGVGNEQFF
j_call: TRBJ2-1
d_call: TRBD1
v_call: TRBV30
clone_size: -

cdr3_nt: TGTGCCAGCGCCCCCCGGGGGATTGGTAGCAATCAGCCCCAGCATTTT
cdr3_aa: CASAPRGIGSNQPQHF
j_call: TRBJ1-5
d_call: -
v_call: TRBV7-8
clone_size: -

cdr3_nt: TGTGCCAGCAGCCAGGACAGCACGAACACCGGGGAGCTGTTTTTT
cdr3_aa: CASSQDSTNTGELFF
j_call: TRBJ2-2
d_call: -
v_call: TRBV11-1
clone_size: -